This T cell receptor (beta chain) came from a study of cytomegalovirus exposure and HLA in healthy donors. Points from the study as a whole: In a later analysis, productive TCRs from donors in an Asian-associated ancestry cluster reportedly carried fewer N-insertions than the cohort mean. Differences between HLA loci emerged in a later analysis of TCR association rates, with DRB1 most and HLA-C fewest.

The PCR employed 60 Vbeta primers together with 13 Jbeta primers. Assay used: immunoSEQ multiplex PCR; TCRdb lists only in-frame clones, some missing. The sample carries 90,000 to 110,000 clones, approximately 14% recorded once. This clone was found a few times. What it binds is unknown. CDR1 and CDR2 (germline): MNHEY, SVGAGI. The ends were cut back, 5 bases at V and 4 bases at J, with 14 bases in the middle. The CDR3 consists of 14 residues. The TCR originated in a female donor in good health and CMV-seronegative. The sequencing input was PBMCs. The chain is built from TRBV6-5 and TRBJ1-1; D ambiguous. The CDR3 region is CASSSPRAGTEAFF. CDR3 DNA: TGTGCCAGCAGTAGCCCTAGAGCGGGCACTGAAGCTTTCTTT.